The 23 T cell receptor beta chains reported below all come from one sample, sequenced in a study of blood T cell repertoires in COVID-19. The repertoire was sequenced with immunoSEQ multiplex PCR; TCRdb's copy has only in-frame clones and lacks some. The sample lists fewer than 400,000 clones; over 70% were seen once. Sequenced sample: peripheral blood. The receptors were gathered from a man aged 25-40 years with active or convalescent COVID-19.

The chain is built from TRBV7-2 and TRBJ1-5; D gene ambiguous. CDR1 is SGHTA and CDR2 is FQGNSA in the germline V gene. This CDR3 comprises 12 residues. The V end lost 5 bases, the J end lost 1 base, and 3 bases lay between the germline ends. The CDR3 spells CASSGSNQPQHF. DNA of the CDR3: TGTGCCAGCAGCGGCAGCAATCAGCCCCAGCATTTT.

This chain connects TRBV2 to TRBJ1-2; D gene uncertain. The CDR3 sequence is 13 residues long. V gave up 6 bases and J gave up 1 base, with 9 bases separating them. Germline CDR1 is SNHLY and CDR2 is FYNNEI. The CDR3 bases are TGTGCCAGCAGCTTCGGGGTTAACTATGGCTACACCTTC. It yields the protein CASSFGVNYGYTF.

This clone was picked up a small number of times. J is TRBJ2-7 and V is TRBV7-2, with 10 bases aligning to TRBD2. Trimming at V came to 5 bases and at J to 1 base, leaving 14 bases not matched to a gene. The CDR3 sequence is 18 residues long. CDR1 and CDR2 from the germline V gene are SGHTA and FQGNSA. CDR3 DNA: TGTGCCAGCAGCCCCCGTCTAGCGGGGGACACGAGGTCCTACGAGCAGTACTTC. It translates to CASSPRLAGDTRSYEQYF.

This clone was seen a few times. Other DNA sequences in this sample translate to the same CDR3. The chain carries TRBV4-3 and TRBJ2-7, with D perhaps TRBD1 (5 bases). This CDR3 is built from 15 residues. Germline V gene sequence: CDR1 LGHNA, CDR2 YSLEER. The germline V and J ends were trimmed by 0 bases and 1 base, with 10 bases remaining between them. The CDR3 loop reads CASSQDLRGSYEQYF. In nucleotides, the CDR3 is TGCGCCAGCAGCCAAGATTTAAGGGGTTCCTACGAGCAGTACTTC.

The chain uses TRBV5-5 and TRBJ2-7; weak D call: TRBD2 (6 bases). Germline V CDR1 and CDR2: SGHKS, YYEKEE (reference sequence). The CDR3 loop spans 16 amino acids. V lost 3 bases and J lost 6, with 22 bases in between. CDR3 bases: TGTGCCAGCAGCTCGGGGAGGATCTCCATCCCATCCGAGCAGTACTTC. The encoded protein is CASSSGRISIPSEQYF.

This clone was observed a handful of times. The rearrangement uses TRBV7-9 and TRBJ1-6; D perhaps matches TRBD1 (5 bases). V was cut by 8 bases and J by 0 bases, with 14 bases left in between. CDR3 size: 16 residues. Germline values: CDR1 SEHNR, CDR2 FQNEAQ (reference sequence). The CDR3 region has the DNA TGTGCCAGCCTTAAGTCAGGGCCCTCCTATAATTCACCCCTCCACTTT. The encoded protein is CASLKSGPSYNSPLHF.

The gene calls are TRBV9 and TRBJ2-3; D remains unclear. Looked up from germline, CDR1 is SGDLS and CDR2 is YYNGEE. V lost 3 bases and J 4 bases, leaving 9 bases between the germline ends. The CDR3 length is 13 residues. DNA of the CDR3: TGTGCCAGCAGCGATACTGCGGCAGATACGCAGTATTTT. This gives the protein CASSDTAADTQYF. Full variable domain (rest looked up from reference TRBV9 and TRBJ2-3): DSGVTQTPKHLITATGQRVTLRCSPRSGDLSVYWYQQSLDQGLQFLIQYYNGEERAKGNILERFSAQQFPDLHSELNLSSLELGDSALYFCASSDTAADTQYFGPGTRLTVL.

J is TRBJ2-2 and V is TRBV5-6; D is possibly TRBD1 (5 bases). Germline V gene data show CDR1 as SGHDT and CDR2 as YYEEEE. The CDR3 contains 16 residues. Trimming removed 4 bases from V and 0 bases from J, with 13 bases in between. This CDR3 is CASSLPDSPNTGELFF. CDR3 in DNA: TGTGCCAGCAGCCTACCTGACAGCCCGAACACCGGGGAGCTGTTTTTT.

The CDR3 DNA is TGTGCCAGCAGTGAAAGACTCAGCGGGAGGGCCTACAATGAGCAGTTCTTC. It is translated as CASSERLSGRAYNEQFF. The V gene is TRBV25-1, the J gene TRBJ2-1; 10 bases agree with TRBD2. Trimming took 2 bases from V and 2 from J; bases not matched to a gene: 6. Germline-derived CDR1 and CDR2 are MGHDK and SYGVNS. CDR3 length: 17 residues.

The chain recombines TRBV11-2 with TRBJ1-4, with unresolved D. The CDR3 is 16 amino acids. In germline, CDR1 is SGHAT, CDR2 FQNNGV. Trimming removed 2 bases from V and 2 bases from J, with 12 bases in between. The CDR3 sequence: CASSLTLGSTNEKLFF. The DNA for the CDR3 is TGTGCCAGCAGCTTAACTCTCGGGAGCACTAATGAAAAACTGTTTTTT.

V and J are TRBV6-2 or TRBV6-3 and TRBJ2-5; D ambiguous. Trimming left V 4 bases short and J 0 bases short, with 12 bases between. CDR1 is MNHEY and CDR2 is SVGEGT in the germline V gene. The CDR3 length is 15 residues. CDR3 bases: TGTGCCAGCAGTTCCGTAAGCACCCACCAAGAGACCCAGTACTTC. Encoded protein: CASSSVSTHQETQYF.

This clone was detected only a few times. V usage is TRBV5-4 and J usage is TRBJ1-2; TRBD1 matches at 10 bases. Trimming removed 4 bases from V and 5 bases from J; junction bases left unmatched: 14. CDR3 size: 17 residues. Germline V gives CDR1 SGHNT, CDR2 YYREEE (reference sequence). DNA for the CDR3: TGTGCCAGCAGCGCCGCAACCCGACAGGGGGCGCAGTATGGCTACACCTTC. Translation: CASSAATRQGAQYGYTF. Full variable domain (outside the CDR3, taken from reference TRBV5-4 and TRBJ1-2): ETGVTQSPTHLIKTRGQQVTLRCSSQSGHNTVSWYQQALGQGPQFIFQYYREEENGRGNFPPRFSGLQFPNYSSELNVNALELDDSALYLCASSAATRQGAQYGYTFGSGTRLTVV.

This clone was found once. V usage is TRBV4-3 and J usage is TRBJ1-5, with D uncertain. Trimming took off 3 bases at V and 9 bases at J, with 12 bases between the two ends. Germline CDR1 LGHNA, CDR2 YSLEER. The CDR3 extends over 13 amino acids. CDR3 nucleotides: TGCGCCAGCAGCCAGGGTTGGGCCGGGCCCCAGCATTTT. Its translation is CASSQGWAGPQHF.

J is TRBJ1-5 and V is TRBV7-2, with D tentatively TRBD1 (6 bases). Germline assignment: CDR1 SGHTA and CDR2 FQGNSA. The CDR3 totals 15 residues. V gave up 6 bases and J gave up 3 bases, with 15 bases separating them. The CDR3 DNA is TGTGCCAGCAGGCCCACAGGGTTCAACAATCAGCCCCAGCATTTT. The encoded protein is CASRPTGFNNQPQHF.

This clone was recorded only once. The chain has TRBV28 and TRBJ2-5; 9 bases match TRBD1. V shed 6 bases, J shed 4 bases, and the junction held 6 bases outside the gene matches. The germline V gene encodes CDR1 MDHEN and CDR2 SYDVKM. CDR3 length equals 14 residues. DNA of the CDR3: TGTGCCAGCAGCCTAGGGGGACAGGGAGAGACCCAGTACTTC. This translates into CASSLGGQGETQYF.

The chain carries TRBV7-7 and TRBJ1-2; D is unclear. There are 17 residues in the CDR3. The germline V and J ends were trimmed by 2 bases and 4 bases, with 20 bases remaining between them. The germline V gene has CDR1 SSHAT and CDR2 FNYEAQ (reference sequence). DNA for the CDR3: TGTGCCAGCAGCTTAAATTTCCGGCAGGCCCCATCCTATGGCTACACCTTC. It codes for CASSLNFRQAPSYGYTF.

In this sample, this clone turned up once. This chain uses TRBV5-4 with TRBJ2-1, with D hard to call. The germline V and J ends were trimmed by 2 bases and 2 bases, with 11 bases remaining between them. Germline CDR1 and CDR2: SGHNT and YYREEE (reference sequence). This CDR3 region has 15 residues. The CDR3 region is CASSFGSPPYNEQFF. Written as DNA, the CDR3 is TGTGCCAGCAGCTTTGGCTCTCCCCCCTACAATGAGCAGTTCTTC. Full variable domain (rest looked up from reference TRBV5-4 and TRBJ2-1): ETGVTQSPTHLIKTRGQQVTLRCSSQSGHNTVSWYQQALGQGPQFIFQYYREEENGRGNFPPRFSGLQFPNYSSELNVNALELDDSALYLCASSFGSPPYNEQFFGPGTRLTVL.

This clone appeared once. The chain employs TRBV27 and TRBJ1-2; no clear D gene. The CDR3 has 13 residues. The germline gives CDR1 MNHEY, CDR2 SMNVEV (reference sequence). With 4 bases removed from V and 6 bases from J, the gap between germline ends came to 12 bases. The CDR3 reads CASSSRPIDGYTF. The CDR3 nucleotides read TGTGCCAGCAGTTCCAGGCCCATCGATGGCTACACCTTC.

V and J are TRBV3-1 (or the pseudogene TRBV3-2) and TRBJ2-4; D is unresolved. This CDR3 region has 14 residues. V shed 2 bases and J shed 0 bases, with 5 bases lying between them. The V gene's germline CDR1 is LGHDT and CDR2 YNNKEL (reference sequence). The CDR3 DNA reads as TGTGCCAGCAGCCAACTAGAAGCCAAAAACATTCAGTACTTC. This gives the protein CASSQLEAKNIQYF.

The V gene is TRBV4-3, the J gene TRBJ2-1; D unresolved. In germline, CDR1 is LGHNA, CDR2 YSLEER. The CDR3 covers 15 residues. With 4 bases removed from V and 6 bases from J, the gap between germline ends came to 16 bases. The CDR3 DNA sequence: TGCGCCAGCAGCCCTACCTGGTCCTACCGCAATGAGCAGTTCTTC. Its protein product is CASSPTWSYRNEQFF.

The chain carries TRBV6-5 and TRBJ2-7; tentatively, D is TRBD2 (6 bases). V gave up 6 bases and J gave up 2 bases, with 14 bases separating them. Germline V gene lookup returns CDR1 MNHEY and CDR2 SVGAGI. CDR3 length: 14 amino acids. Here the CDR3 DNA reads TGTGCCAGCAGCGGACGGGACTCGACCTACGAGCAGTACTTC. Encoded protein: CASSGRDSTYEQYF.

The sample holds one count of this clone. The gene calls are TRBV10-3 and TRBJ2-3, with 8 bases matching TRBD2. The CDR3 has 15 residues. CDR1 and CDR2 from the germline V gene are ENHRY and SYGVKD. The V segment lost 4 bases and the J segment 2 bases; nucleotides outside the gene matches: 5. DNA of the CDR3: TGTGCCATCAGTGGGGGACTAGTAGCCACAGATACGCAGTATTTT. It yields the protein CAISGGLVATDTQYF.

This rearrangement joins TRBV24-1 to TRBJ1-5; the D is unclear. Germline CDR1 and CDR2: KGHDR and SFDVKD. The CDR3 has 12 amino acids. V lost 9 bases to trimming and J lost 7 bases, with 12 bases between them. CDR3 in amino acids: CATGEEGQPQHF. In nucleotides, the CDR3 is TGTGCCACCGGGGAGGAAGGGCAGCCCCAGCATTTT.